This T cell receptor beta chain was captured by sequencing in a study of shared clonotypes between healthy human individuals. General study findings and limits: Among non-shared clonotypes, generation probabilities were lower than among those shared by all four donors.

How the authors handled the data: ImmunoSEQ gave junction-only sequences without quality scores, so filtering differed. Using immunoSEQ multiplex PCR, the repertoire was profiled, and TCRdb retains in-frame clones only, with some absent. D and trimming come from the DNA, and the V and J calls and clone size come from that table. The sample records approximately 2.1 million clones, 80% to 95% being singletons. V was trimmed by 1 base and J by 2 bases, leaving 10 bases between them. CDR1 and CDR2 (germline): MGHDK, SYGVNS. CDR3 length: 15 amino acids. On this clone itself: Its antigen is undetermined.

The clonotype comes from a man in his late teens or twenties in good health. Some clones in this sample may be carry-over from other donors' samples. This chain uses TRBV25-1 with TRBJ2-3; D might be TRBD1 (5 bases). The sample was naive CD4+ T cells from PBMCs. Subset here: CD45RA+ positively selected. The CDR3 is CASSEFRVNTDTQYF. The CDR3 DNA reads TGTGCCAGCAGTGAATTCAGGGTTAACACAGATACGCAGTATTTT.